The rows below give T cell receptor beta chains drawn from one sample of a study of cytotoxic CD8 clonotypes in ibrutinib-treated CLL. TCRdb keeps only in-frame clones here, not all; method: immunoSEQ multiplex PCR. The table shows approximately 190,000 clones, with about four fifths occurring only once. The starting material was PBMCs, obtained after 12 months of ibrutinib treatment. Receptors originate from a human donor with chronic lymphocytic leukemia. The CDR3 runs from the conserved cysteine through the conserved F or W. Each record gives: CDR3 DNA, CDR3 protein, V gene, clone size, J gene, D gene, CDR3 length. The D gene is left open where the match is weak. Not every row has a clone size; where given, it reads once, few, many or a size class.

cdr3_nt: TGCGCCAGCAGCCAAATAAGACTAGCGGGGTTGAACGAGCAGTACTTC
cdr3_aa: CASSQIRLAGLNEQYF
v_call: TRBV4-1
clone_size: .
j_call: TRBJ2-7
d_call: TRBD2
cdr3_length: 16

cdr3_nt: TGTGCCAGCAGTGAACTGCAGTCTAGGCAGTACTTC
cdr3_aa: CASSELQSRQYF
v_call: TRBV2
clone_size: .
j_call: TRBJ2-7
d_call: .
cdr3_length: 12

cdr3_nt: TGCGCCAGCAGCCAAGACGGGGGACGGGGCTCTGGGGCCAACGTCCTGACTTTC
cdr3_aa: CASSQDGGRGSGANVLTF
v_call: TRBV4-1
clone_size: once
j_call: TRBJ2-6
d_call: .
cdr3_length: 18

cdr3_nt: TGTGCCAGCTCACCCCCGGGACAGGGGGTTCTCCCCGCCGGAGCTTTCTTT
cdr3_aa: CASSPPGQGVLPAGAFF
v_call: TRBV18
clone_size: .
j_call: TRBJ1-1
d_call: TRBD1
cdr3_length: 17

cdr3_nt: TGCGCCAGCAGCTTGGGCGGGGGTCTCCTTAATGAGCAGTTCTTC
cdr3_aa: CASSLGGGLLNEQFF
v_call: TRBV5-1
clone_size: .
j_call: TRBJ2-1
d_call: TRBD2
cdr3_length: 15

cdr3_nt: TGTGCCAGCAGCTTAGACAGCTCTGGAAACACCATATATTTT
cdr3_aa: CASSLDSSGNTIYF
v_call: TRBV11-2
clone_size: few
j_call: TRBJ1-3
d_call: .
cdr3_length: 14

cdr3_nt: TGTGCCAGCAGTCCGGAAGGGGAAGGGGATACGCAGTATTTT
cdr3_aa: CASSPEGEGDTQYF
v_call: TRBV6-4
clone_size: many
j_call: TRBJ2-3
d_call: .
cdr3_length: 14

cdr3_nt: TGTGCCAGCAGCTCGGCCACAGGTCGGAGCTACGAGCAGTACTTC
cdr3_aa: CASSSATGRSYEQYF
v_call: TRBV13
clone_size: .
j_call: TRBJ2-7
d_call: .
cdr3_length: 15

cdr3_nt: TGTGCCAGCGGGGAACAGATCACAGATACGCAGTATTTT
cdr3_aa: CASGEQITDTQYF
v_call: TRBV6-1
clone_size: .
j_call: TRBJ2-3
d_call: .
cdr3_length: 13

cdr3_nt: TGCAGTGCTACCTACAGCTACGAGCAGTACTTC
cdr3_aa: CSATYSYEQYF
v_call: TRBV20-1
clone_size: .
j_call: TRBJ2-7
d_call: .
cdr3_length: 11

cdr3_nt: TGCGCCAGCAGCTTGGCCGAAACTTACACAGATACGCAGTATTTT
cdr3_aa: CASSLAETYTDTQYF
v_call: TRBV5-1
clone_size: .
j_call: TRBJ2-3
d_call: .
cdr3_length: 15

cdr3_nt: TGTGCCAGCAGACGAGACGGGAATTCACCCCTCCACTTT
cdr3_aa: CASRRDGNSPLHF
v_call: TRBV2
clone_size: few
j_call: TRBJ1-6
d_call: .
cdr3_length: 13

cdr3_nt: TGTGCCAGCAGTAGGACGGGCGGCAATCAGCCCCAGCATTTT
cdr3_aa: CASSRTGGNQPQHF
v_call: TRBV6-5
clone_size: .
j_call: TRBJ1-5
d_call: .
cdr3_length: 14

cdr3_nt: TGTGCCAGCAGTTGGACTCCCCACGAGCAGTACTTC
cdr3_aa: CASSWTPHEQYF
v_call: TRBV2
clone_size: .
j_call: TRBJ2-7
d_call: .
cdr3_length: 12

cdr3_nt: TGTGCCAGCAGGTTTAACGGGGATACTGAAGCTTTCTTT
cdr3_aa: CASRFNGDTEAFF
v_call: TRBV11-2
clone_size: .
j_call: TRBJ1-1
d_call: .
cdr3_length: 13

cdr3_nt: TGTGGAGAGGATAGCGGGAATGAGCAGTTCTTC
cdr3_aa: CGEDSGNEQFF
v_call: TRBV2
clone_size: few
j_call: TRBJ2-1
d_call: TRBD2
cdr3_length: 11

cdr3_nt: TGTGCCAGCAGTGAGGACCCGCAGGGGAATCAGCCCCAGCATTTT
cdr3_aa: CASSEDPQGNQPQHF
v_call: TRBV6-1
clone_size: .
j_call: TRBJ1-5
d_call: .
cdr3_length: 15

cdr3_nt: TGCGCCAGCAGCCAGGGCACCGGGGAGCTGTTTTTT
cdr3_aa: CASSQGTGELFF
v_call: TRBV4-3
clone_size: .
j_call: TRBJ2-2
d_call: .
cdr3_length: 12

cdr3_nt: TGTGCCACCAGACCCGGATCCCACTCTGGAAACACCATATATTTT
cdr3_aa: CATRPGSHSGNTIYF
v_call: TRBV6-5
clone_size: .
j_call: TRBJ1-3
d_call: .
cdr3_length: 15

cdr3_nt: TGTGCCAGCAGAGTTAGCGGCCTGAGCTCCTACGAGCAGTACTTC
cdr3_aa: CASRVSGLSSYEQYF
v_call: TRBV27
clone_size: .
j_call: TRBJ2-7
d_call: .
cdr3_length: 15

cdr3_nt: TGCAGTGCTACCCACGGGGAGACCCAGTACTTC
cdr3_aa: CSATHGETQYF
v_call: TRBV20-1
clone_size: once
j_call: TRBJ2-5
d_call: .
cdr3_length: 11

cdr3_nt: TGCGCCAGCAGCTTGACTAGCGGGGGCAATGAGCAGTTCTTC
cdr3_aa: CASSLTSGGNEQFF
v_call: TRBV5-1
clone_size: .
j_call: TRBJ2-1
d_call: TRBD2
cdr3_length: 14

cdr3_nt: TGTGCCAGTAGTATAGATCGGGCTGGACAGGGGGTGTTCTTC
cdr3_aa: CASSIDRAGQGVFF
v_call: TRBV19
clone_size: .
j_call: TRBJ2-1
d_call: TRBD1
cdr3_length: 14

cdr3_nt: TGCGCCAGCAGCCCCCGTCCCAGGGATAGTCGGGATACGCAGTATTTT
cdr3_aa: CASSPRPRDSRDTQYF
v_call: TRBV4-1
clone_size: .
j_call: TRBJ2-3
d_call: .
cdr3_length: 16

cdr3_nt: TGTGCCAGCAGAGGTGGGTGGAACACTGAAGCTTTCTTT
cdr3_aa: CASRGGWNTEAFF
v_call: TRBV11-2
clone_size: few
j_call: TRBJ1-1
d_call: .
cdr3_length: 13

cdr3_nt: TGTGCCAGCAGGACTAGCGGGTTTCAGCAGACCCAGTACTTC
cdr3_aa: CASRTSGFQQTQYF
v_call: TRBV6-6
clone_size: .
j_call: TRBJ2-5
d_call: TRBD2
cdr3_length: 14

cdr3_nt: TGTGCCAGCAGCCAGCGGGCATGGCCAGCGGGAGGGCCCCCCTACGAGCAGTACTTC
cdr3_aa: CASSQRAWPAGGPPYEQYF
v_call: TRBV7-6
clone_size: .
j_call: TRBJ2-7
d_call: TRBD2
cdr3_length: 19

cdr3_nt: TGTGCCAGCACGCCTGGTAGCGGGCCCTACAATGAGCAGTTCTTC
cdr3_aa: CASTPGSGPYNEQFF
v_call: TRBV6-1
clone_size: .
j_call: TRBJ2-1
d_call: TRBD2
cdr3_length: 15

cdr3_nt: TGTGCCAGCAGGAGTACAGGGAAGCTCTTCCTAGGGCAGTACTTC
cdr3_aa: CASRSTGKLFLGQYF
v_call: TRBV27
clone_size: .
j_call: TRBJ2-7
d_call: .
cdr3_length: 15

cdr3_nt: TGTGCCAGCAGAACAGGGCCGGGAGAAAAACTGTTTTTT
cdr3_aa: CASRTGPGEKLFF
v_call: TRBV6-5
clone_size: .
j_call: TRBJ1-4
d_call: .
cdr3_length: 13

cdr3_nt: TGTGCCAGCAGTTCCCCGGGACAGGGTTACATAGATACGCAGTATTTT
cdr3_aa: CASSSPGQGYIDTQYF
v_call: TRBV27
clone_size: .
j_call: TRBJ2-3
d_call: TRBD1
cdr3_length: 16

cdr3_nt: TGTGCCTGGGGGGGGGACAGCATACCGAACACTGAAGCTTTCTTT
cdr3_aa: CAWGGDSIPNTEAFF
v_call: TRBV30
clone_size: .
j_call: TRBJ1-1
d_call: TRBD1
cdr3_length: 15

cdr3_nt: TGTGCCAGCAGTTTGTACGGGGGGGCTCAGCCCCAGCATTTT
cdr3_aa: CASSLYGGAQPQHF
v_call: TRBV28
clone_size: many
j_call: TRBJ1-5
d_call: .
cdr3_length: 14

cdr3_nt: TGTGCCAGCAGCCGGCAGGGGCACGAGCAGTACTTC
cdr3_aa: CASSRQGHEQYF
v_call: TRBV6-1
clone_size: once
j_call: TRBJ2-7
d_call: .
cdr3_length: 12

cdr3_nt: TGTGCCAGCTTAACGACAGGGAGCTCCTACAATGAGCAGTTCTTC
cdr3_aa: CASLTTGSSYNEQFF
v_call: TRBV11-2
clone_size: once
j_call: TRBJ2-1
d_call: TRBD1
cdr3_length: 15

cdr3_nt: TGCGCCAGCAGCCTCCGTACAGGGATGGGCACTGAAGCTTTCTTT
cdr3_aa: CASSLRTGMGTEAFF
v_call: TRBV10-1
clone_size: .
j_call: TRBJ1-1
d_call: .
cdr3_length: 15

cdr3_nt: TGCGCCAGCAGCCAATTTGAGCGGGGGACCCAAGAGACCCAGTACTTC
cdr3_aa: CASSQFERGTQETQYF
v_call: TRBV4-1
clone_size: .
j_call: TRBJ2-5
d_call: TRBD2
cdr3_length: 16

cdr3_nt: TGCAGTGCTAGGAGTGACCTAAGGTATTTT
cdr3_aa: CSARSDLRYF
v_call: TRBV20-1
clone_size: once
j_call: TRBJ2-3
d_call: .
cdr3_length: 10

cdr3_nt: TGCGCCAGCAGCTTAAGACTAGCGGGGGGCCAAGAGACCCAGTACTTC
cdr3_aa: CASSLRLAGGQETQYF
v_call: TRBV5-1
clone_size: .
j_call: TRBJ2-5
d_call: TRBD2
cdr3_length: 16

cdr3_nt: TGTGCCAGCAGTTACTCTCTGGGAGGGGGTGAGCAGTTCTTC
cdr3_aa: CASSYSLGGGEQFF
v_call: TRBV6-6
clone_size: many
j_call: TRBJ2-1
d_call: .
cdr3_length: 14

cdr3_nt: TGTGCCAGCAGCTCGGACAGGCTGAGGGAGCAGTACTTC
cdr3_aa: CASSSDRLREQYF
v_call: TRBV11-2
clone_size: .
j_call: TRBJ2-7
d_call: TRBD1
cdr3_length: 13

cdr3_nt: TGTGCCTGGTCCGGGGGGTTTAGCAATCAGCCCCAGCATTTT
cdr3_aa: CAWSGGFSNQPQHF
v_call: TRBV30
clone_size: .
j_call: TRBJ1-5
d_call: .
cdr3_length: 14

cdr3_nt: TGTGCCAGCAATGCCGGGACCGAGCAGTTCTTC
cdr3_aa: CASNAGTEQFF
v_call: TRBV27
clone_size: .
j_call: TRBJ2-1
d_call: .
cdr3_length: 11

cdr3_nt: TGTGCCAGCAGGCCGGGACAGGGAACGTCGAACACCGGGGAGCTGTTTTTT
cdr3_aa: CASRPGQGTSNTGELFF
v_call: TRBV9
clone_size: .
j_call: TRBJ2-2
d_call: TRBD1
cdr3_length: 17

cdr3_nt: TGTGCCAGCAGCCCTAGCGGGAGAAACGAGCAGTACTTC
cdr3_aa: CASSPSGRNEQYF
v_call: TRBV11-2
clone_size: .
j_call: TRBJ2-7
d_call: TRBD2
cdr3_length: 13

cdr3_nt: TGTGCCAGCAGCTTAAGGCGGGGGGCCAGGAACCTCTACGAGCAGTACTTC
cdr3_aa: CASSLRRGARNLYEQYF
v_call: TRBV11-3
clone_size: once
j_call: TRBJ2-7
d_call: TRBD2
cdr3_length: 17

cdr3_nt: TGTGCCAGCAGCAAAGCCCTAGCGGGAACGACCGGGGAGCTGTTTTTT
cdr3_aa: CASSKALAGTTGELFF
v_call: TRBV21-1
clone_size: .
j_call: TRBJ2-2
d_call: .
cdr3_length: 16

cdr3_nt: TGTGCCAGCAGTGTACAGGGATCTAACTATGGCTACACCTTC
cdr3_aa: CASSVQGSNYGYTF
v_call: TRBV2
clone_size: .
j_call: TRBJ1-2
d_call: .
cdr3_length: 14

cdr3_nt: TGCAGCGTTATTCTCGGGGGCACTGAAGCTTTCTTT
cdr3_aa: CSVILGGTEAFF
v_call: TRBV29-1
clone_size: .
j_call: TRBJ1-1
d_call: .
cdr3_length: 12